One and the same sample provided the 30 T cell receptor beta chains below, sequenced in a study of technical replicates of blood from a few donors. TCRdb keeps only in-frame clones here, not all; method: immunoSEQ multiplex PCR. Among some 80,000 clones listed, 90% to 95% were seen once. Sequences were obtained from T cells isolated from PBMCs. The receptors stem from a human donor in good health.

The genes are TRBV5-1 and TRBJ1-3; 9 nucleotides agree with TRBD1. The germline gives CDR1 SGHRS, CDR2 YFSETQ. The CDR3 is 16 residues long. V shed 4 bases, J shed 2 bases, and the junction held 7 bases outside the gene matches. CDR3 nucleotides: TGCGCCAGCAGCCTCTCCGGGACAGGGCCTGGAAACACCATATATTTT. Amino acid sequence: CASSLSGTGPGNTIYF.

The chain uses TRBV11-2 and TRBJ2-1; D perhaps matches TRBD1 (5 bases). The germline V gene encodes CDR1 SGHAT and CDR2 FQNNGV. The CDR3 is 15 amino acids. Trimming removed 5 bases from V and 3 bases from J, with 14 bases in between. Here the CDR3 DNA reads TGTGCCAGCAGCACCCCCGCGACAGTCTACAATGAGCAGTTCTTC. Its translation: CASSTPATVYNEQFF.

This clone showed up just once. The V call is TRBV7-9, the J call TRBJ2-1; a weak D match, TRBD2 (6 bases). The V and J ends lost 4 bases and 0 bases respectively, with 10 bases between them. CDR1 and CDR2 from the germline V gene are SEHNR and FQNEAQ (reference sequence). The CDR3 has 15 amino acids. The CDR3 is CASSSGSSSYNEQFF. CDR3 DNA sequence: TGTGCCAGCAGCTCCGGGAGTAGCTCCTACAATGAGCAGTTCTTC.

This clone was counted once. The chain couples TRBV5-6 to TRBJ1-1; D gene ambiguous. CDR1 is SGHDT, CDR2 YYEEEE, per germline. Trimming left V 2 bases short and J 0 bases short, with 8 bases between. The CDR3 runs 14 residues. The CDR3 is CASSLRGMNTEAFF. CDR3 in DNA: TGTGCCAGCAGCTTACGGGGAATGAACACTGAAGCTTTCTTT. The full variable domain, its missing parts supplied by reference TRBV5-6 and TRBJ1-1, is DAGVTQSPTHLIKTRGQQVTLRCSPKSGHDTVSWYQQALGQGPQFIFQYYEEEERQRGNFPDRFSGHQFPNYSSELNVNALLLGDSALYLCASSLRGMNTEAFFGQGTRLTVV.

The rearrangement joins TRBV28 to TRBJ2-7; TRBD2 aligns across 8 bases. The germline V gene has CDR1 MDHEN and CDR2 SYDVKM. The CDR3 sequence is 14 residues long. The ends lost 2 bases at V and 2 bases at J; junction bases unmatched: 2. The CDR3, as DNA: TGTGCCAGCAGTTTACTAGCGGGTCCCTACGAGCAGTACTTC. Protein sequence: CASSLLAGPYEQYF.

The rearrangement uses TRBV6-5 and TRBJ2-1; D remains unclear. Germline V gene data show CDR1 as MNHEY and CDR2 as SVGAGI. Trimming stripped 7 bases from V and 7 bases from J, with 11 bases between. The CDR3 has 12 amino acids. CDR3 nucleotides: TGTGCCAGCATTACCCCCGAGAATGAGCAGTTCTTC. This sequence encodes CASITPENEQFF.

The chain joins TRBV2 to TRBJ1-2; TRBD1 matches at 10 bases. The CDR3 has 13 amino acids. The germline V gene has CDR1 SNHLY and CDR2 FYNNEI. The V segment lost 5 bases and the J segment 6 bases; nucleotides outside the gene matches: 3. The CDR3 is CASSWTGGNGYTF. The CDR3 nucleotides are TGTGCCAGCAGTTGGACAGGGGGAAATGGCTACACCTTC.

The CDR3 DNA follows: TGTGCCAGCTTCAACGAGCAGTACTTC. Encoded protein: CASFNEQYF. This chain uses TRBV6-5 with TRBJ2-7, with D hard to call. Germline V lookup: CDR1 MNHEY, CDR2 SVGAGI. V was clipped by 8 bases and J by 5 bases, with 4 bases between them. The CDR3 consists of 9 residues.

The chain carries TRBV7-8 and TRBJ1-1; maybe TRBD1 (6 bases). CDR1 SGHVS and CDR2 FQNEAQ come from the germline V gene. There are 14 residues in the CDR3. The germline V and J ends were trimmed by 5 bases and 6 bases, with 16 bases remaining between them. CDR3 region: CASSPTGRGPEAFF. In DNA form, the CDR3 reads TGTGCCAGCAGCCCGACGGGCAGGGGCCCTGAAGCTTTCTTT.

The chain carries TRBV5-6 and TRBJ2-7; the match to TRBD2 covers 8 bases. The length of the CDR3 is 14 residues. Germline CDR1 SGHDT, CDR2 YYEEEE. The V segment lost 4 bases and the J segment 4 bases; nucleotides outside the gene matches: 7. The CDR3: CASSISLAGYEQYF. CDR3 DNA: TGTGCCAGCAGCATTAGTCTAGCGGGTTACGAGCAGTACTTC.

The V and J genes are TRBV28 and TRBJ2-5; the D is unclear. Trimming removed 6 bases from V and 1 base from J, with 9 bases in between. CDR3 size: 13 residues. Germline CDR1 MDHEN, CDR2 SYDVKM. CDR3 bases: TGTGCCAGCAGCCCGACTCCCCAAGAGACCCAGTACTTC. Residues: CASSPTPQETQYF.

V usage is TRBV4-1 and J usage is TRBJ1-1; TRBD1 aligns across 10 bases. Per the germline V gene, CDR1 is MGHRA and CDR2 is YSYEKL. CDR3 size: 15 residues. V lost 4 bases to trimming and J lost 8 bases; unmatched junction nucleotides: 10. CDR3 sequence: CASSPTPGTGDEAFF. CDR3 DNA sequence: TGCGCCAGCAGCCCTACTCCCGGGACAGGGGACGAAGCTTTCTTT.

This clone was seen only once. This chain links TRBV18 with TRBJ1-4; D ambiguous. From germline, CDR1 is KGHSH and CDR2 LQKENI. The CDR3 covers 13 residues. With 4 bases removed from V and 8 bases from J, the gap between germline ends came to 11 bases. In DNA, the CDR3 is TGTGCCAGCTCACTCCCCTCGGGGGAAAAACTGTTTTTT. It codes for CASSLPSGEKLFF.

The genes are TRBV19 and TRBJ2-1; TRBD2 might be the D (6 bases). Germline-derived CDR1 and CDR2 are LNHDA and SQIVND (reference sequence). The CDR3 contains 14 residues. Trimming left V 11 bases short and J 9 bases short, with 23 bases between. This chain's CDR3 is CASQAGGGRGEQFF. DNA for the CDR3: TGTGCCTCCCAAGCGGGTGGGGGGAGAGGTGAGCAGTTCTTC.

The rearrangement uses TRBV6-6 and TRBJ2-1; a possible D gene is TRBD1 (6 bases). The germline V gene encodes CDR1 MNHNY and CDR2 SVGAGI (reference sequence). The CDR3 has 13 amino acids. The CDR3 sequence: CSTGNEVYNEQFF. The CDR3 coding sequence is TGTTCCACAGGGAACGAAGTTTACAATGAGCAGTTCTTC.

V gene TRBV6-5 combines with J gene TRBJ1-1; no reliable D call. CDR1 and CDR2 from the germline V gene are MNHEY and SVGAGI. V was clipped by 7 bases and J by 3 bases, with 6 bases between them. The CDR3 consists of 11 residues. As DNA, the CDR3 is TGTGCCAGCACCCGGGACACTGAAGCTTTCTTT. Amino acid sequence: CASTRDTEAFF.

The chain recombines TRBV9 with TRBJ1-1, with 9 bases that match TRBD1. This CDR3 is 16 amino acids long. Germline V CDR1 and CDR2: SGDLS, YYNGEE. Trimming removed 2 bases from V and 4 bases from J; junction bases left unmatched: 9. CDR3 nucleotide sequence: TGTGCCAGCAGCGTGGGGAGGACAGGGGACTTCACTGAAGCTTTCTTT. Its protein product is CASSVGRTGDFTEAFF.

V is TRBV29-1 and J is TRBJ2-2; the match to TRBD2 covers 7 bases. Germline V gene lookup returns CDR1 SQVTM and CDR2 ANQGSEA. With 6 bases clipped from V and 2 bases from J, the junction kept 6 bases outside the gene matches. This CDR3 is built from 14 residues. The CDR3 here is CSVPRGLNTGELFF. The CDR3 nucleotides are TGCAGCGTCCCGAGGGGACTAAACACCGGGGAGCTGTTTTTT.

This chain connects TRBV25-1 to TRBJ2-5; 8 bases map to TRBD1. In germline, CDR1 is MGHDK, CDR2 SYGVNS. This CDR3 spans 14 amino acids. The V gene end was trimmed by 7 bases and the J gene end by 4 bases; junction bases not matched to a gene: 8. CDR3: CASTEAGGRETQYF. DNA of the CDR3: TGTGCCAGCACCGAGGCAGGGGGCAGAGAGACCCAGTACTTC.

V usage is TRBV18 and J usage is TRBJ1-5, with D uncertain. Germline values: CDR1 KGHSH, CDR2 LQKENI. The V and J ends lost 6 bases and 2 bases respectively, with 11 bases between them. The CDR3 is 14 amino acids. The CDR3 reads CASSYGLGNQPQHF. As DNA, the CDR3 is TGTGCCAGCTCCTATGGACTGGGCAATCAGCCCCAGCATTTT.

The gene calls are TRBV27 and TRBJ2-7, with TRBD1 identical over 7 bases. Trimming removed 6 bases from V and 1 base from J; junction bases left unmatched: 6. The germline V gene has CDR1 MNHEY and CDR2 SMNVEV (reference sequence). The CDR3 contains 14 residues. The CDR3 loop is CASSPGQTSYEQYF. CDR3 in DNA: TGTGCCAGCAGCCCGGGACAGACATCCTACGAGCAGTACTTC.

The gene calls are TRBV29-1 and TRBJ1-2, with D uncertain. V was shortened by 5 bases and J by 4 bases, with 11 bases between the two germline ends. CDR3 length: 12 amino acids. Germline CDR1 reads SQVTM; CDR2 reads ANQGSEA. CDR3 nucleotide sequence: TGCAGCGTTACCGCCAGATCCTATGGCTACACCTTC. The encoded protein is CSVTARSYGYTF.

This chain connects TRBV14 to TRBJ2-3; D is unresolved. The germline V gene encodes CDR1 SGHDN and CDR2 FVKESK. The length of the CDR3 is 15 residues. The V end was cut by 3 bases, the J end by 2 bases, with 12 bases between. CDR3 sequence (DNA): TGTGCCAGCAGCCACCTTGGGCAGTCCACAGATACGCAGTATTTT. Its protein is CASSHLGQSTDTQYF.

This clone was recorded once. The CDR3, as DNA: TGTGCTAGTGTCGGGTTGAACACTGAAGCTTTCTTT. Residues: CASVGLNTEAFF. This chain links TRBV12-5 with TRBJ1-1; D is unclear. CDR1 is LGHNT and CDR2 is FRNRAP in the germline V gene. This CDR3 has 12 residues. Trimming stripped 7 bases from V and 0 bases from J, with 6 bases between.

The chain joins TRBV6-1 to TRBJ1-5; weak D call: TRBD1 (5 bases). Germline V gene sequence: CDR1 MNHNS, CDR2 SASEGT. The CDR3 extends over 15 amino acids. V lost 3 bases and J lost 0, with 9 bases in between. This CDR3 is CASSDGAYSNQPQHF. CDR3 DNA: TGTGCCAGCAGTGATGGGGCTTATAGCAATCAGCCCCAGCATTTT.

This rearrangement joins TRBV5-1 to TRBJ2-7; D is ambiguous. The CDR3 covers 11 residues. Looked up from germline, CDR1 is SGHRS and CDR2 is YFSETQ. V shed 4 bases and J shed 2 bases, with 4 bases lying between them. DNA for the CDR3: TGCGCCAGCAGCAACACCTACGAGCAGTACTTC. Translating gives CASSNTYEQYF.

This chain uses TRBV11-1 with TRBJ1-1; 7 bases are shared with TRBD1. The junction had 6 bases not matched to a gene; V was cut back by 5 bases and J by 9 bases. This CDR3 has 12 residues. The germline CDR1 and CDR2 sequences are SGHAT and FQDESV (reference sequence). CDR3 bases: TGTGCCAGCAGCGAAAACAGGGGCAAAGCTTTCTTT. This sequence encodes CASSENRGKAFF.

The chain carries TRBV9 and TRBJ1-1; possibly TRBD1 for D (5 bases). Germline V lookup: CDR1 SGDLS, CDR2 YYNGEE. V was cut by 4 bases and J by 7 bases, with 11 bases left in between. This CDR3 spans 12 amino acids. CDR3 amino acids: CASSRGSLEAFF. The CDR3 DNA sequence: TGTGCCAGCAGCCGGGGGTCCCTTGAAGCTTTCTTT.

This clone was seen just once. The chain joins TRBV5-4 to TRBJ2-3, with 7 bases identical to TRBD1. The CDR3 runs to 15 residues. V trimming: 0 bases; J trimming: 2 bases; junction bases outside the gene matches: 3. Germline CDR1 is SGHNT and CDR2 is YYREEE (reference sequence). The DNA of the CDR3 is TGTGCCAGCAGCTTGGGAGACAGGGTCACAGATACGCAGTATTTT. Its translation: CASSLGDRVTDTQYF. Full variable domain (missing parts from reference TRBV5-4 and TRBJ2-3): ETGVTQSPTHLIKTRGQQVTLRCSSQSGHNTVSWYQQALGQGPQFIFQYYREEENGRGNFPPRFSGLQFPNYSSELNVNALELDDSALYLCASSLGDRVTDTQYFGPGTRLTVL.

This rearrangement joins TRBV4-3 to TRBJ2-3; D unresolved. V was pared by 5 bases and J by 6 bases, with 18 bases between. This CDR3 spans 15 amino acids. Per germline, CDR1 LGHNA and CDR2 YSLEER. The CDR3 spells CASSTTEYYTDTQYF. Written as DNA, the CDR3 is TGCGCCAGCAGCACGACGGAGTATTATACCGATACGCAGTATTTT.